This T cell receptor beta chain was captured in a study of beta chain features in type 1 diabetes. Broader study findings: In comparison with healthy donors, patients had naive, central memory and Treg TCRB repertoires that appeared more similar. Shorter TCRB CDR3s, moderately but significantly so, were found in Type 1 diabetes patients in all four CD4+ subsets. HLA influence on TCRB rearrangement stayed unresolved here.

Concerning this clone itself: Its antigen is still unknown.

V lost 5 bases, J lost 5 bases, and 7 bases stayed unmatched. There are 15 residues in the CDR3. Germline V CDR1 and CDR2: MNHNS, SASEGT. The authors took one heparinised blood draw, averaging about 120 mL, from each donor. A sort by CD45RO/CCR7/CD25/CD127/CD95/CD27 yielded CD4+ naive, central memory, regulatory and stem cell-like memory cells. All of the isolated RNA was reverse transcribed, so expressed TCRB transcripts were sequenced. Sequencing used immunoSEQ multiplex PCR; TCRdb keeps in-frame clones, though not all of them. The sample yields over 300,000 clones, about a tenth seen once. The rearrangement links TRBV6-1 to TRBJ2-1; 9 positions match TRBD1. The sequencing sample was made of central memory CD4+ T cells from blood. The TCR originated in a man aged 30 to 39 with type 1 diabetes. The CDR3 DNA reads TGTGCCAGCAGTAGGACAGGGGTGAGGGACAATGAGCAGTTCTTC. Its translation: CASSRTGVRDNEQFF.